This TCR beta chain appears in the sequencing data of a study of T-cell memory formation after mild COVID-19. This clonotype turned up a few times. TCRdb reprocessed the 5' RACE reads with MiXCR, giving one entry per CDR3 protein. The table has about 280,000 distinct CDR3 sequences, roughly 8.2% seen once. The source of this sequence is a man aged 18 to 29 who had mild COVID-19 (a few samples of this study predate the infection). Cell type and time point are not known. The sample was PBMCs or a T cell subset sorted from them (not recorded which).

The CDR3 bases are TGCAGTGCTAGAGATGTCGGGAGTAGCACAGATACGCAGTATTTT. It specifies CSARDVGSSTDTQYF. This rearrangement joins TRBV20-1 to TRBJ2-3; D might be TRBD2 (6 bases). The CDR3 consists of 15 residues. CDR1 and CDR2 from the germline V gene are DFQATT and SNEGSKA (reference sequence). V lost 0 bases, J lost 0 bases, and 10 bases lay in between.